Reported below is one T cell receptor (beta chain). Authors' processing steps: Scientists estimated how many nucleated cells there were by amplifying reference gene primers. The repertoire was sequenced with immunoSEQ multiplex PCR; TCRdb's copy has only in-frame clones and lacks some. The DNA was the basis for D and trimming; V, J and clone size are from that table. The sample lists around 230,000 clones; approximately 78% were seen once. The data are from a study of blood T cell repertoires in COVID-19. About the research overall: Samples taken during acute and convalescent COVID-19 were collected in the United States, Italy and Spain. In each case, the material was cDNA or gDNA derived from T cells, B-cell-depleted T cells, or PBMCs.

Germline assignment: CDR1 SNHLY and CDR2 FYNNEI. This CDR3 is 17 amino acids long. V lost 7 bases and J 0 bases, leaving 16 bases between the germline ends. The chain recombines TRBV2 with TRBJ1-6; D perhaps matches TRBD1 (6 bases). The sequence derives from a woman aged 60-75 years with active or convalescent COVID-19. The sequenced sample was peripheral blood. The CDR3 coding sequence is TGTGCCAGCACGTCGGACAGATCGAGCTCCTATAATTCACCCCTCCACTTT. Translating it yields CASTSDRSSSYNSPLHF. The entire variable domain, with the rest obtained from reference TRBV2 and TRBJ1-6, is as follows: EPEVTQTPSHQVTQMGQEVILRCVPISNHLYFYWYRQILGQKVEFLVSFYNNEISEKSEIFDDQFSVERPDGSNFTLKIRSTKLEDSAMYFCASTSDRSSSYNSPLHFGNGTRLTVT.